This note documents a single TCR beta chain sequence. Assay used: immunoSEQ multiplex PCR; TCRdb lists only in-frame clones, some missing. The sample consists of 640 or so clones, more than 70% of them appearing once. This entry comes from a study of brain metastases from non-small cell lung cancer. The CDR3 runs to 14 residues. Germline assignment: CDR1 SGHAT and CDR2 FQNNGV. V lost 2 bases, J lost 7 bases, and 2 bases stayed unmatched. This chain links TRBV11-2 with TRBJ1-6; 7 bases align to TRBD1. Sequenced sample: tumor-adjacent normal tissue. The receptor was derived from a donor aged 40 or older with non-small cell lung cancer. In nucleotides, the CDR3 is TGTGCCAGCAGCTTAAAGGGGGCAAATTCACCCCTCCACTTT. Its translation is CASSLKGANSPLHF.